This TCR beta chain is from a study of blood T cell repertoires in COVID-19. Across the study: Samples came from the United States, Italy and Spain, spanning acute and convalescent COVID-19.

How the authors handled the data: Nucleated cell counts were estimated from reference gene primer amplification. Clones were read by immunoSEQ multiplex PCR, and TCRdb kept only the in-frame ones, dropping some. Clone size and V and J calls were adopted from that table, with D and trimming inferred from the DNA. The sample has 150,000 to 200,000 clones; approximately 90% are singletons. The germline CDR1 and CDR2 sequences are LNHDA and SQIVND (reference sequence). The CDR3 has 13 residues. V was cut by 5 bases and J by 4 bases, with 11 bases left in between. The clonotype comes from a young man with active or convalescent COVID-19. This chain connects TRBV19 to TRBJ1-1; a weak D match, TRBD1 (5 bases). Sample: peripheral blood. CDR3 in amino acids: CASSGATGTEAFF. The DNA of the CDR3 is TGTGCCAGTAGTGGGGCCACGGGCACTGAAGCTTTCTTT.